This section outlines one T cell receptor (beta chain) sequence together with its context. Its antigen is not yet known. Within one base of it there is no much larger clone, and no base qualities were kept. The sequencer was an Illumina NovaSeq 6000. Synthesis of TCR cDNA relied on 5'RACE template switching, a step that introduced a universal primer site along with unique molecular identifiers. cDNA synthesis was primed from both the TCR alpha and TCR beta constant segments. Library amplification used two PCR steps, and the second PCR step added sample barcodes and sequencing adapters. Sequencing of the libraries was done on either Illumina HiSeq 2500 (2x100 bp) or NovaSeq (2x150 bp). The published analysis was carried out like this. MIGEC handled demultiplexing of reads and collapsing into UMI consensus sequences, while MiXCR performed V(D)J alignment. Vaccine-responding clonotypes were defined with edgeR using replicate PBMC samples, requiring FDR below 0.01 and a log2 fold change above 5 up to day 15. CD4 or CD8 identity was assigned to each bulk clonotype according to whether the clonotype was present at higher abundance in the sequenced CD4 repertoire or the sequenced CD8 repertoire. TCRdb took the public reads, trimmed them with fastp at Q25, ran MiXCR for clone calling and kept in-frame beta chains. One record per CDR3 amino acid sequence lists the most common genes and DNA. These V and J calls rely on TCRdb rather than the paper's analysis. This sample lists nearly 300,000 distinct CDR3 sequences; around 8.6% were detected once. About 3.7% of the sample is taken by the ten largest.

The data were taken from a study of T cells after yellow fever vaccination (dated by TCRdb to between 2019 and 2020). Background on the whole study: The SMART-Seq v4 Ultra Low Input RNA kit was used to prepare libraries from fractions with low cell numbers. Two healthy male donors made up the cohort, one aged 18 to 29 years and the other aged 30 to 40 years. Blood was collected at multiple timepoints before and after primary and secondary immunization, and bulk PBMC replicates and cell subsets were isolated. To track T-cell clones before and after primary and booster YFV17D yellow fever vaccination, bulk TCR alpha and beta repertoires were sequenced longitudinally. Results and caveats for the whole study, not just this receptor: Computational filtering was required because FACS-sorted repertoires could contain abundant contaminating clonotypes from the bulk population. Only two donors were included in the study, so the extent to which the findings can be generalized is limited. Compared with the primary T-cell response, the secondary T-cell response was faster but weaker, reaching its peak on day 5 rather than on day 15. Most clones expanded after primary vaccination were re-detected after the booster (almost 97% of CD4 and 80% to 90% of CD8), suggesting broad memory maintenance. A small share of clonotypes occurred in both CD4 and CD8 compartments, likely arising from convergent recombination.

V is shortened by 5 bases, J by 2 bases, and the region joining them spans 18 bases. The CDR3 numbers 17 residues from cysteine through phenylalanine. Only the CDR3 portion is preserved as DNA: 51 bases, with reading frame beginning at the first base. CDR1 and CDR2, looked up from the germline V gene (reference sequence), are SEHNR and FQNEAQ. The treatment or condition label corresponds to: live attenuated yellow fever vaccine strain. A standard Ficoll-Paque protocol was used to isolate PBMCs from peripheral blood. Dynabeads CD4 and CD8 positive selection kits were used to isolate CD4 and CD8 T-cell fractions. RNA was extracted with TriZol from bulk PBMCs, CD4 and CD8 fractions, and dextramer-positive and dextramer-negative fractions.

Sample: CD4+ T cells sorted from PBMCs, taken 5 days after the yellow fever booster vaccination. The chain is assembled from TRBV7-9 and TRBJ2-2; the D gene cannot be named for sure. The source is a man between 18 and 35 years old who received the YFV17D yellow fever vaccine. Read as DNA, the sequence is TGTGCCAGCAGCCGATTTACGACACCTCCCAACACCGGGGAGCTGTTTTTT. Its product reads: CASSRFTTPPNTGELFF.